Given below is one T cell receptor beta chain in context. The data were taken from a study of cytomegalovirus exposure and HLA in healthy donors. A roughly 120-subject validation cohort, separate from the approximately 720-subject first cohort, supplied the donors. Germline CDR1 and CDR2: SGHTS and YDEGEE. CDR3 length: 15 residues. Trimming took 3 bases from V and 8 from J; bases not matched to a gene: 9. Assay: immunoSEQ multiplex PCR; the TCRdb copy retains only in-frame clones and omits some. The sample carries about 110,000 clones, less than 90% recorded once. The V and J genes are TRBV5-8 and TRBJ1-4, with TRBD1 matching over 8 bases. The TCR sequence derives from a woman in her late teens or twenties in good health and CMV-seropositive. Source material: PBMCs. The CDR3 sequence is CASSSRDRGEEKLFF. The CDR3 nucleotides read TGTGCCAGCAGCTCTCGCGACAGGGGCGAGGAAAAACTGTTTTTT.